The text below deals with one T cell receptor (beta chain). Seattle patients were enrolled while actively infected and followed longitudinally. Germline trimming cut 6 bases from V and 7 bases from J; bases unmatched to any gene: 16. The length of the CDR3 is 16 residues. CDR1 MDHEN and CDR2 SYDVKM come from the germline V gene. The record originates from a study of blood T cell repertoires in COVID-19. The method was immunoSEQ multiplex PCR; TCRdb's version includes in-frame clones alone and lacks a portion of them. This table has roughly 70,000 clones, roughly 80% appearing once. Sequencing used peripheral blood. The gene calls are TRBV28 and TRBJ2-7, with 9 bases matching TRBD1. The receptor was derived from a man between 60 and 70 years old with COVID-19, enrolled during active disease. The CDR3 coding sequence is TGTGCCAGCAGCCTGACGCCGGGACAGGGAACTCGAGAGCAGTACTTC. Its protein product is CASSLTPGQGTREQYF. Drawing the rest from reference TRBV28 and TRBJ2-7, the complete variable domain is DVKVTQSSRYLVKRTGEKVFLECVQDMDHENMFWYRQDPGLGLRLIYFSYDVKMKEKGDIPEGYSVSREKKERFSLILESASTNQTSMYLCASSLTPGQGTREQYFGPGTRLTVT.